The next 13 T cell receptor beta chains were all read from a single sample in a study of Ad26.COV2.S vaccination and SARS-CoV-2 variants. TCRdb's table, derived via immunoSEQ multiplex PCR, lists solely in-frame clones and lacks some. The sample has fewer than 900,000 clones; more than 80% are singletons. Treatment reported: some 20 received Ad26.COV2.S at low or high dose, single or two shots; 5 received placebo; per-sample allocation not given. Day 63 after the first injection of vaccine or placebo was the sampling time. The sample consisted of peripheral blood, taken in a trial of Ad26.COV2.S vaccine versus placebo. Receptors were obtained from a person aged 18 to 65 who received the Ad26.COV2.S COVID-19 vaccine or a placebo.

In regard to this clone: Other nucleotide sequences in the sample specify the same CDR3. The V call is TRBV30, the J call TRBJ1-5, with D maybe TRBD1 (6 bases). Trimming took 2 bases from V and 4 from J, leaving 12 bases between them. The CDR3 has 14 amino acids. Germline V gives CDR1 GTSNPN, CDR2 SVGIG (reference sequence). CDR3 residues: CAWSRGQGNQPQHF. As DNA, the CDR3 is TGTGCCTGGAGTCGGGGGCAGGGGAATCAGCCCCAGCATTTT.

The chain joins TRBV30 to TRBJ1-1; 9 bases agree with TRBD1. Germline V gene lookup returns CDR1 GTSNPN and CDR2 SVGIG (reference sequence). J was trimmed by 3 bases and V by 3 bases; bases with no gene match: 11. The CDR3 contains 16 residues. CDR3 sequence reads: CAWRAGTGYSDTEAFF. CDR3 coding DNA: TGTGCCTGGAGAGCCGGGACAGGGTATAGCGACACTGAAGCTTTCTTT.

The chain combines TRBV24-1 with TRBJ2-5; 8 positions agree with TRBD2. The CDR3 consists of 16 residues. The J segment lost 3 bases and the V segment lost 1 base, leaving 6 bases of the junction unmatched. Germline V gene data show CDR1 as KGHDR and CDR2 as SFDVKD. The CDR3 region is CATSDFSGGEKETQYF. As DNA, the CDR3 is TGTGCCACCAGTGATTTCAGCGGGGGCGAAAAAGAGACCCAGTACTTC.

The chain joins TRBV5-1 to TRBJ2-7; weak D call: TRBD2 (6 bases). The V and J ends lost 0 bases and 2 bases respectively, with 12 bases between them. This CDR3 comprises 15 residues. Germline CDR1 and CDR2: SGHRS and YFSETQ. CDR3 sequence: CASSLVPGEAYEQYF. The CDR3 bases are TGCGCCAGCAGCTTGGTCCCGGGGGAAGCCTACGAGCAGTACTTC.

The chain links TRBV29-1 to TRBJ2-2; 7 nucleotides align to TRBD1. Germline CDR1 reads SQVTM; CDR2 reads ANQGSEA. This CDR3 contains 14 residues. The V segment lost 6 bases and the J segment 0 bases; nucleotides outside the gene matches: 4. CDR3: CSVAGTANTGELFF. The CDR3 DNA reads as TGCAGCGTAGCCGGGACAGCGAACACCGGGGAGCTGTTTTTT.

The CDR3: CASSVTGGPSGANVLTF. In DNA, the CDR3 is TGTGCCAGCAGCGTTACAGGGGGTCCCTCTGGGGCCAACGTCCTGACTTTC. The chain combines TRBV9 with TRBJ2-6; 8 bases are a match to TRBD1. CDR1 and CDR2 (germline): SGDLS, YYNGEE. Losses at the gene ends were 2 bases for V and 0 bases for J; bases not matched to a gene: 4. The CDR3 sequence is 17 residues long.

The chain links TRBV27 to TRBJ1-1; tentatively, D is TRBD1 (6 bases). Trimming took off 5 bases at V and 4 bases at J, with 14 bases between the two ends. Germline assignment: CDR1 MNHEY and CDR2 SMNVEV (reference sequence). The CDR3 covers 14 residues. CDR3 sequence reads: CASSLRQEFTEAFF. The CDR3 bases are TGTGCCAGCAGTCTACGACAGGAGTTCACTGAAGCTTTCTTT.

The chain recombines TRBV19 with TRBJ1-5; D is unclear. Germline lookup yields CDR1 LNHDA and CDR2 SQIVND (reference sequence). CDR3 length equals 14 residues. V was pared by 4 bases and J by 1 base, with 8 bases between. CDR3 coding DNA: TGTGCCAGTAGTAACGGGGTCAGCAATCAGCCCCAGCATTTT. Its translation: CASSNGVSNQPQHF.

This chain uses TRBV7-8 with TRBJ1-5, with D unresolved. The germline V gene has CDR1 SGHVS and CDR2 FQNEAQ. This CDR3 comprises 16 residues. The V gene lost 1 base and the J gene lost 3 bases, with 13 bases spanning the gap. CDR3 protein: CASSLVPEQNNQPQHF. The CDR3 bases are TGTGCCAGCAGCTTAGTCCCGGAACAGAACAATCAGCCCCAGCATTTT. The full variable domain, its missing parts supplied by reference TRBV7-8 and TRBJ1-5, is GAGVSQSPRYKVAKRGQDVALRCDPISGHVSLFWYQQALGQGPEFLTYFQNEAQLDKSGLPSDRFFAERPEGSVSTLKIQRTQQEDSAVYLCASSLVPEQNNQPQHFGDGTRLSIL.

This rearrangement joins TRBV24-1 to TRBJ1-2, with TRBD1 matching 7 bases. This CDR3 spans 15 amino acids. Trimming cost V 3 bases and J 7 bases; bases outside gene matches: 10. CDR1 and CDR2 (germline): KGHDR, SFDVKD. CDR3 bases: TGTGCCACCAGTGATCCACAGGGGCAAGGGGGTGGCTACACCTTC. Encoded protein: CATSDPQGQGGGYTF.

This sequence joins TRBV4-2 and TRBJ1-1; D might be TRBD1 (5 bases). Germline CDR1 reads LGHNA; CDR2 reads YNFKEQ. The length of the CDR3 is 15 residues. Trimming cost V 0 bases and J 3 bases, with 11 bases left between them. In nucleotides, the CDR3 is TGTGCCAGCAGCCAAGATAGGGGTGGTCACACTGAAGCTTTCTTT. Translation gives CASSQDRGGHTEAFF.

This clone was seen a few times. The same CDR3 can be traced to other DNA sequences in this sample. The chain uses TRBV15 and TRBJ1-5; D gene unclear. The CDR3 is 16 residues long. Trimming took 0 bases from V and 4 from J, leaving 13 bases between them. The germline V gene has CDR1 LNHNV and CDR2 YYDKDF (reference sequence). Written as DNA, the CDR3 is TGTGCCACCAGCAGAGATAAAGGAGGGAGTAATCAGCCCCAGCATTTT. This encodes CATSRDKGGSNQPQHF.

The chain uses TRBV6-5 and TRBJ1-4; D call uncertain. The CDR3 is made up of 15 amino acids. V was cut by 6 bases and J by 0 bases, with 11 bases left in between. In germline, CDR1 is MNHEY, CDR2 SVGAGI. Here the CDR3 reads CASRLNFATNEKLFF. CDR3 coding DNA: TGTGCCAGCAGGCTGAATTTTGCAACTAATGAAAAACTGTTTTTT.